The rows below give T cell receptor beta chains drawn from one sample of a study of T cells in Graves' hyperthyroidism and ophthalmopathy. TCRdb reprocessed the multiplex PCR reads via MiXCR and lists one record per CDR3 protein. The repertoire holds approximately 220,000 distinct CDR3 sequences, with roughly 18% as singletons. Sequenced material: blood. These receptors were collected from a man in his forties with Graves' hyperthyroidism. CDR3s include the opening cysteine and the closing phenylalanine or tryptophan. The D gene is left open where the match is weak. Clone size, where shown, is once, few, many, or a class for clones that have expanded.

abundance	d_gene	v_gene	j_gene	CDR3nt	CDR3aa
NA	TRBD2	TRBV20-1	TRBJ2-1	TGCAGTGCTAGAGATGAGGCGGGAGGTGATACTGAGCAGTTCTTC	CSARDEAGGDTEQFF
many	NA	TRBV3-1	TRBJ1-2	TGTGCCAGCAGCCAAGACAGGTTAGCCTATGGCTACACCTTC	CASSQDRLAYGYTF
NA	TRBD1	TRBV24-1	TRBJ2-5	TGTGCCACCAGTGACTCATCCCGACAAGACAGGGGGCAACAAGAGACCCAGTACTTC	CATSDSSRQDRGQQETQYF
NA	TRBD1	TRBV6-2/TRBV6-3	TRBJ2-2	TGTGCCAGCAGCCCAACTCCGGGACAGGCTACCGGCACCGGGGAGCTGTTTTTT	CASSPTPGQATGTGELFF
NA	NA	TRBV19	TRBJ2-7	TGTGCCAGTAGTATAGAACGTACGACCTACGAGCAGTACTTC	CASSIERTTYEQYF
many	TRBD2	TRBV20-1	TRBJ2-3	TGCAGTGCTGGCCGCTCGGCTAGCGGGGGGCCCGGTACGCAGTATTTT	CSAGRSASGGPGTQYF
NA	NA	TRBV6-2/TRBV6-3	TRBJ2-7	TGTGCCAGCAGTTACTCGGGGGCCCACGAGCAGTACTTC	CASSYSGAHEQYF
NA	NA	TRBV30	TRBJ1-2	TGTGCCTGGAGTGGACCTGGGGTGGCCTATGGCTACACCTTC	CAWSGPGVAYGYTF
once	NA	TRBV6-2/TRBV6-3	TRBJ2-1	TGTGCCAGCAGTTCCCAGAGGGCTTACTCCTACAATGAGCAGTTCTTC	CASSSQRAYSYNEQFF
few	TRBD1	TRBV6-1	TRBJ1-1	TGTGCCAGCAGTGAAAGGGGACAGGATTTCATGAACACTGAAGCTTTCTTT	CASSERGQDFMNTEAFF
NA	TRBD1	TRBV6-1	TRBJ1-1	TGTGCCAGTCGGACAGGGGGCCGTTTTGAAGCTTTCTTT	CASRTGGRFEAFF
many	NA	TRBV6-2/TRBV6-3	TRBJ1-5	TGTGCCAGCAGTCCCCGGAAGGAGCCCCAGCATTTT	CASSPRKEPQHF
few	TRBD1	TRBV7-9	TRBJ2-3	TGTGCCAGCAGCCAGACAGGGCTCGCAGATACGCAGTATTTT	CASSQTGLADTQYF
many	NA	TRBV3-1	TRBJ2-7	TGTGCCAGCAGCCAAGTTACGGAGCAGTACTTC	CASSQVTEQYF
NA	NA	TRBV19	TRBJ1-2	TGTGCCAGTAGTCTTATTTCTGCAGGGTTCTATGGCTACACCTTC	CASSLISAGFYGYTF
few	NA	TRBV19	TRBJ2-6	TGTGCCAGTAGTATTGGTGGTTCTGGGGCCAACGTCCTGACTTTC	CASSIGGSGANVLTF
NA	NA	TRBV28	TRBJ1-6	TGTGCCAGCAGCCCCGACAGGAGCTCCTATAATTCACCCCTCCACTTT	CASSPDRSSYNSPLHF
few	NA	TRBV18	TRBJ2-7	TGTGCCAGCTCACCACCAGGGCTACGGGGAAGCTACGAGCAGTACTTC	CASSPPGLRGSYEQYF
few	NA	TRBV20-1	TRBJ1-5	TGCAGTGCTAGAGGCGGACACAAAGTTCAGCCCCAGCATTTT	CSARGGHKVQPQHF
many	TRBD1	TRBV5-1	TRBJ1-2	TGCGCCAGTAATGCAGGGGGCGCGGGGGACGGCTACACCTTC	CASNAGGAGDGYTF
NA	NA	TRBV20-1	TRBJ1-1	TGCAGTGCAACCGACAAGCCCACTGAAGCTTTCTTT	CSATDKPTEAFF
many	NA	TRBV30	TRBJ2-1	TGTGCCTGGACTCCCGGGACCATCTCCTACAATGAGCAGTTCTTC	CAWTPGTISYNEQFF
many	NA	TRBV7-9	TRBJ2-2	TGTGCCAGCAGCCTAGGTAGTTCCGGGGAGCTGTTTTTT	CASSLGSSGELFF
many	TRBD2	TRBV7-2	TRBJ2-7	TGTGCCAGCAGCTCCCCGGGGGATCTAGCGGGGGTCTCCTACGAGCAGTACTTC	CASSSPGDLAGVSYEQYF
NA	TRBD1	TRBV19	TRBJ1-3	TGTGCCAGTAGTTTTCAGGGGGCCGCTGGAAACACCATATATTTT	CASSFQGAAGNTIYF
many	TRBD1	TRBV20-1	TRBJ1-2	TGCAGTGCTAGGCGGGGACAGGGGGAAGGTGATGGCTACACCTTC	CSARRGQGEGDGYTF
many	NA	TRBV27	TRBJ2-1	TGTGCCAGCAGTCAGGGGCCGAACAATGAGCAGTTCTTC	CASSQGPNNEQFF
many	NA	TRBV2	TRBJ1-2	TGTGCCAGCAGTGAGCAGGGGTTAGTCAACTATGGCTACACCTTC	CASSEQGLVNYGYTF
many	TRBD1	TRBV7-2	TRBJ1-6	TGTGCCAGCAGCCCTTGGGACAGGGGAAATTCACCCCTCCACTTT	CASSPWDRGNSPLHF
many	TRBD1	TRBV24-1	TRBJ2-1	TGTGCCACCAGTGATCCCCCCGGGACAGGGGACAATGAGCAGTTCTTC	CATSDPPGTGDNEQFF
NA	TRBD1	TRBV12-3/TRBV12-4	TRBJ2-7	TGTGCCAGCAGTCCGACACCGGGACAGGGGTACGAGCAGTACTTC	CASSPTPGQGYEQYF
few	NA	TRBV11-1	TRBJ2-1	TGTGCCAGCAGCTTAGAGCGCAGAGACGGGTACAATGAGCAGTTCTTC	CASSLERRDGYNEQFF
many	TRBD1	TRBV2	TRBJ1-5	TGTGCCAGCACCCGGGGCGGGACAGGCCCGTCGCCCCAGCATTTT	CASTRGGTGPSPQHF
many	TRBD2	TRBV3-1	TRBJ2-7	TGTGCCAGCAGCCAGGGACTAGCGGGGTCCTACGAGCAGTACTTC	CASSQGLAGSYEQYF
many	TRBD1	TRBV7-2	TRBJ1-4	TGTGCCAGCAGCTCCCGACAGGGGGAAGAAAAACTGTTTTTT	CASSSRQGEEKLFF
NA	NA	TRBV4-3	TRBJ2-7	TGCGCCAGCAGCTATCTTCGGGACCCAACGGAACCTTACGAGCAGTACTTC	CASSYLRDPTEPYEQYF
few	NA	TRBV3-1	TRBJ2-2	TGTGCCAGCAGTAGATTGGGGGGGCGCACCGGGGAGCTGTTTTTT	CASSRLGGRTGELFF
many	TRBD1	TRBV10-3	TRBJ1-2	TGTGCCATCACAGGACAGGGAAACTATGGCTACACCTTC	CAITGQGNYGYTF
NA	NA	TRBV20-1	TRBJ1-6	TGCAGTGTTTCACAGGGCAAAAATTCACCCCTCCACTTT	CSVSQGKNSPLHF
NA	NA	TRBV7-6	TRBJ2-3	TGTGCCAGCAGCTTAAGGGGGACCGGCCCGGGTTCAGATACGCAGTATTTT	CASSLRGTGPGSDTQYF
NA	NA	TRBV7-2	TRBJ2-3	TGTGCCAGCAGCTCCTACGGAGATACGCAGTATTTT	CASSSYGDTQYF
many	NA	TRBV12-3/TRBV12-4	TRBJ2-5	TGTGCCAGCAGTTCCCGAAAGTTGGAAACACAAGAGACCCAGTACTTC	CASSSRKLETQETQYF